These 26 T cell receptor beta chains originate from one sample sequenced in a study of cytomegalovirus exposure and HLA in healthy donors. It was with 60 Vbeta and 13 Jbeta primers that the PCR ran. Data came from immunoSEQ multiplex PCR; TCRdb stores just in-frame clones and leaves some out. This table has 150,000 to 200,000 clones, around 77% appearing once. The specimen sequenced was PBMCs. The receptor source for this set is a woman aged 25 to 39 in good health and CMV-seronegative.

V usage is TRBV29-1 and J usage is TRBJ1-2; TRBD1 matches 10 bases. Per the germline V gene, CDR1 is SQVTM and CDR2 is ANQGSEA. V gave up 3 bases and J gave up 6 bases; unmatched junction bases: 4. The CDR3 consists of 13 residues. The CDR3 region has the DNA TGCAGCGTTGAGGGGACAGGGGCGCATGGCTACACCTTC. Amino acids: CSVEGTGAHGYTF.

The chain recombines TRBV5-4 with TRBJ2-3; TRBD1 aligns across 9 bases. This CDR3 has 17 residues. The junction had 6 bases not matched to a gene; V was cut back by 0 bases and J by 1 base. Germline values: CDR1 SGHNT, CDR2 YYREEE (reference sequence). Here the CDR3 reads CASSLDGTGRGTDTQYF. The CDR3, as DNA: TGTGCCAGCAGCTTGGATGGGACAGGGAGGGGCACAGATACGCAGTATTTT.

This chain uses TRBV19 with TRBJ1-6; 8 bases align to TRBD1. This CDR3 has 16 amino acids. The trim removed 5 bases at V and 8 bases at J, leaving 11 bases unmatched. CDR1 is LNHDA and CDR2 is SQIVND in the germline V gene (reference sequence). CDR3 sequence: CASSPTDRVRHSPLHF. CDR3 DNA: TGTGCCAGTAGTCCAACGGACAGGGTTCGTCATTCACCCCTCCACTTT.

The rearrangement uses TRBV28 and TRBJ1-5; 8 bases match TRBD1. With V trimmed by 6 bases and J by 4 bases, 8 bases remained unmatched. CDR3 length: 15 residues. Germline V gene lookup returns CDR1 MDHEN and CDR2 SYDVKM. The CDR3 DNA follows: TGTGCCAGCAGCCTTGGACAGGGAGGGAATCAGCCCCAGCATTTT. Translation gives CASSLGQGGNQPQHF. The entire variable domain, with the rest obtained from reference TRBV28 and TRBJ1-5, is as follows: DVKVTQSSRYLVKRTGEKVFLECVQDMDHENMFWYRQDPGLGLRLIYFSYDVKMKEKGDIPEGYSVSREKKERFSLILESASTNQTSMYLCASSLGQGGNQPQHFGDGTRLSIL.

This clone showed up just a few times. The chain has TRBV6-1 and TRBJ2-1; TRBD1 might be the D (7 bases). V was clipped by 0 bases and J by 10 bases, with 19 bases between them. Germline lookup yields CDR1 MNHNS and CDR2 SASEGT. The CDR3 consists of 16 residues. This CDR3 is CASSEASGQGGREQFF. CDR3 DNA: TGTGCCAGCAGTGAAGCTAGTGGCCAGGGGGGAAGGGAGCAGTTCTTC.

This rearrangement joins TRBV7-9 to TRBJ2-1, with D perhaps TRBD2 (7 bases). Per the germline V gene, CDR1 is SEHNR and CDR2 is FQNEAQ (reference sequence). The CDR3 runs 14 residues. The CDR3 region is CATAGGASYNEQFF. DNA for the CDR3: TGTGCTACCGCTGGGGGGGCTTCCTACAATGAGCAGTTCTTC.

The V call is TRBV6-1, the J call TRBJ1-2; D may be TRBD1 (6 bases). V was trimmed by 7 bases and J by 4 bases, leaving 16 bases between them. Germline-derived CDR1 and CDR2 are MNHNS and SASEGT. The CDR3 extends over 14 amino acids. This chain's CDR3 is CASTQGQSVYGYTF. The CDR3 region has the DNA TGTGCCAGCACCCAGGGACAATCGGTCTATGGCTACACCTTC.

This chain uses TRBV19 with TRBJ1-2; maybe TRBD1 (5 bases). In germline, CDR1 is LNHDA, CDR2 SQIVND (reference sequence). Deletions cut 6 bases from V and 8 bases from J, with 19 bases between. This CDR3 has 14 amino acids. CDR3 sequence reads: CASSQGNFNRGYTF. DNA for the CDR3: TGTGCCAGTAGCCAAGGGAATTTTAACAGGGGCTACACCTTC.

The chain links TRBV5-6 to TRBJ2-3; TRBD1 aligns across 7 bases. The CDR3 runs 16 residues. V was pared by 1 base and J by 0 bases, with 5 bases of the junction left unmatched. CDR1 and CDR2 (germline): SGHDT, YYEEEE. The CDR3 nucleotides are TGTGCCAGCAGCTTGAACAGGGGCAGAAGCACAGATACGCAGTATTTT. Translated, it gives CASSLNRGRSTDTQYF.

This clone occurred once. The chain combines TRBV7-8 with TRBJ2-2; D is possibly TRBD1 (6 bases). Germline-derived CDR1 and CDR2 are SGHVS and FQNEAQ. The CDR3 has 17 residues. Trimming cost V 1 base and J 5 bases, with 17 bases left between them. The CDR3 here is CASSLGFRNRVTGELFF. CDR3 bases: TGTGCCAGCAGCTTAGGTTTCCGGAACAGGGTTACCGGGGAGCTGTTTTTT.

The J gene is TRBJ2-7, the V gene TRBV6-6; D might be TRBD1 (5 bases). In germline, CDR1 is MNHNY, CDR2 SVGAGI (reference sequence). The CDR3 loop spans 12 amino acids. V was pared by 6 bases and J by 7 bases, with 13 bases between. In nucleotides, the CDR3 is TGTGCCAGCAGGTACCGCGACAGTGAGCAGTACTTC. As protein: CASRYRDSEQYF.

This chain uses TRBV11-2 with TRBJ2-1, with TRBD2 identical over 7 bases. The germline CDR1 and CDR2 sequences are SGHAT and FQNNGV. V gave up 5 bases and J gave up 5 bases; unmatched junction bases: 9. The CDR3 is made up of 15 amino acids. CDR3 residues: CASSLGLPGNNEQFF. The CDR3 DNA is TGTGCCAGCAGCCTGGGACTACCAGGAAACAATGAGCAGTTCTTC.

The chain couples TRBV7-9 to TRBJ1-2; D gene unclear. The CDR3 is made up of 13 amino acids. V was pared by 5 bases and J by 0 bases, with 7 bases between. Germline V lookup: CDR1 SEHNR, CDR2 FQNEAQ (reference sequence). The CDR3: CASSQQANYGYTF. The CDR3 DNA reads TGTGCCAGCAGCCAACAAGCTAACTATGGCTACACCTTC.

The chain uses TRBV6-6 and TRBJ1-1; unclear D gene. Per the germline V gene, CDR1 is MNHNY and CDR2 is SVGAGI (reference sequence). The CDR3 runs 13 residues. The V end lost 2 bases, the J end lost 1 base, and 5 bases lay between the germline ends. CDR3 in amino acids: CASSYGQNTEAFF. CDR3 sequence (DNA): TGTGCCAGCAGTTACGGCCAGAACACTGAAGCTTTCTTT.

On this clone itself: The same CDR3 is also encoded by other DNA sequences in this sample. This rearrangement joins TRBV7-2 to TRBJ2-2, with 8 bases aligning to TRBD2. The CDR3 contains 14 residues. V lost 4 bases to trimming and J lost 6 bases; unmatched junction nucleotides: 4. The germline CDR1 and CDR2 sequences are SGHTA and FQGNSA. CDR3 protein: CASSSTGGAGELFF. CDR3 nucleotides: TGTGCCAGCAGCTCCACCGGGGGGGCCGGGGAGCTGTTTTTT.

Many counts were recorded for this clone. The chain links TRBV10-3 to TRBJ2-1, with unresolved D. This CDR3 spans 15 amino acids. Germline loops: CDR1 ENHRY, CDR2 SYGVKD. The ends were cut back, 4 bases at V and 0 bases at J, with 10 bases in the middle. The CDR3 sequence: CAISAEVRSYNEQFF. In nucleotides, the CDR3 is TGTGCCATCAGTGCCGAGGTTCGCTCCTACAATGAGCAGTTCTTC.

The V gene is TRBV10-3, the J gene TRBJ1-3; D is uncertain. Germline CDR1 ENHRY, CDR2 SYGVKD. The CDR3 is made up of 17 amino acids. Trimming shortened V by 0 bases and J by 5 bases, and 17 bases separated the two germline ends. CDR3 loop: CAISESDSPLRRNTIYF. DNA of the CDR3: TGTGCCATCAGTGAGTCGGACTCGCCGCTCCGCCGAAACACCATATATTTT.

The chain links TRBV9 to TRBJ2-7; the match to TRBD2 covers 7 bases. The V gene end was trimmed by 3 bases and the J gene end by 0 bases; junction bases not matched to a gene: 12. CDR1 is SGDLS and CDR2 is YYNGEE in the germline V gene. The CDR3 has 17 residues. CDR3 nucleotides: TGTGCCAGCAGCGGCCAGCGGGGTGAGACGAGCTCCTACGAGCAGTACTTC. It translates to CASSGQRGETSSYEQYF.

The rearrangement links TRBV6-1 to TRBJ2-5, with 7 bases fitting TRBD1. V trimming: 8 bases; J trimming: 1 base; junction bases outside the gene matches: 4. Germline CDR1 and CDR2: MNHNS and SASEGT. This CDR3 comprises 13 residues. The CDR3 is CASGGTAQETQYF. The CDR3 DNA follows: TGTGCCAGCGGTGGGACAGCCCAAGAGACCCAGTACTTC.

This CDR3 is CSGYRGQGNTEAFF. In DNA, the CDR3 is TGCAGCGGGTATCGGGGACAGGGCAACACTGAAGCTTTCTTT. This chain joins TRBV29-1 and TRBJ1-1; TRBD1 agrees at 9 bases. The V gene end was trimmed by 7 bases and the J gene end by 2 bases; junction bases not matched to a gene: 8. The CDR3 sequence is 14 residues long. Germline CDR1 SQVTM, CDR2 ANQGSEA.

The chain recombines TRBV19 with TRBJ2-1; TRBD2 aligns across 8 bases. CDR1 and CDR2 (germline): LNHDA, SQIVND (reference sequence). Losses at the gene ends were 9 bases for V and 4 bases for J; bases not matched to a gene: 14. The CDR3 contains 16 residues. CDR3 sequence reads: CASADGGLVPYNEQFF. CDR3 coding DNA: TGTGCCAGCGCGGACGGGGGACTAGTGCCGTACAATGAGCAGTTCTTC.

In its sample, this clone was seen a few times. The chain is built from TRBV5-6 and TRBJ1-2; 11 bases fit TRBD1. The CDR3 is 16 amino acids. In germline, CDR1 is SGHDT, CDR2 YYEEEE. V trimming: 5 bases; J trimming: 8 bases; junction bases outside the gene matches: 14. CDR3 protein: CASSQTGTGGSRGYTF. The CDR3 DNA sequence: TGTGCCAGCAGTCAAACCGGGACAGGGGGTTCGCGAGGCTACACCTTC.

This clone was detected many times. The chain recombines TRBV6-1 with TRBJ2-7; D is uncertain. Trimming left V 3 bases short and J 2 bases short, with 8 bases between. Germline lookup yields CDR1 MNHNS and CDR2 SASEGT. This CDR3 spans 13 amino acids. CDR3 DNA sequence: TGTGCCAGCAGTGACAGGTCTCCCTACGAGCAGTACTTC. Amino acid sequence: CASSDRSPYEQYF.

The J gene is TRBJ2-3, the V gene TRBV19, with TRBD2 matching over 9 bases. With 7 bases clipped from V and 3 bases from J, the junction kept 5 bases outside the gene matches. The germline V gene has CDR1 LNHDA and CDR2 SQIVND (reference sequence). The CDR3 has 14 amino acids. For the CDR3, the DNA is TGTGCCAGTAAGCAGCGGGGGGTAACAGATACGCAGTATTTT. Protein sequence: CASKQRGVTDTQYF. The full variable domain, its missing parts supplied by reference TRBV19 and TRBJ2-3, is DGGITQSPKYLFRKEGQNVTLSCEQNLNHDAMYWYRQDPGQGLRLIYYSQIVNDFQKGDIAEGYSVSREKKESFPLTVTSAQKNPTAFYLCASKQRGVTDTQYFGPGTRLTVL.

This sequence joins TRBV6-5 and TRBJ2-3; TRBD2 aligns across 9 bases. V trimming: 8 bases; J trimming: 1 base; junction bases outside the gene matches: 7. The germline gives CDR1 MNHEY, CDR2 SVGAGI. The CDR3 is made up of 15 amino acids. Here the CDR3 reads CASAGGALGTDTQYF. The CDR3 nucleotides are TGTGCCAGCGCGGGAGGGGCCCTAGGCACAGATACGCAGTATTTT.

This clone was observed a single time. The genes are TRBV6-5 and TRBJ2-5; the match to TRBD2 covers 7 bases. The CDR3 has 15 residues. Germline values: CDR1 MNHEY, CDR2 SVGAGI. The V and J ends lost 2 bases and 2 bases, in that order; junction bases with no gene match: 5. CDR3 sequence reads: CASSYGDYRQETQYF. CDR3 coding DNA: TGTGCCAGCAGTTACGGGGACTACCGACAAGAGACCCAGTACTTC.